This TCR beta chain was retrieved from a study of blood T cell repertoires in COVID-19. TCRdb's copy holds only in-frame clones and misses some; the assay was immunoSEQ multiplex PCR. Here the sample spans tens of thousands of clones, 75% to 85% being singletons. Germline CDR1 is LGHNA and CDR2 is YSLEER. CDR3 length equals 14 residues. The V end lost 6 bases, the J end lost 2 bases, and 11 bases lay between the germline ends. The chain joins TRBV4-3 to TRBJ1-3; weak D call: TRBD1 (6 bases). The sequenced sample consisted of peripheral blood. This clonotype was sampled from a man between 60 and 75 years old with acute or convalescent COVID-19. This CDR3 reads CASSDQGTGNTIYF. In nucleotides, the CDR3 is TGCGCCAGCAGTGATCAGGGGACTGGAAACACCATATATTTT.